This T cell receptor (beta chain) was found in a study of Graves' ophthalmopathy and Graves' hyperthyroidism. Study-wide results and caveats: Most thyroid clonotypes expanded beyond 0.001 frequency were also found in blood. The model flagged ophthalmopathy progression at 65% to 71% sensitivity and nearly 75% specificity.

Patients were excluded if they had other autoimmune diseases or uncontrolled infections, and likewise if pregnancy or lactation applied. Thyroid ultrasound, orbital computed tomography, TRAb, serum thyroxine and clinical symptoms formed the basis of diagnosis. The authors amplified TCR beta CDR3 regions from RNA transcripts. The workflow started with a first-round RT-PCR run with HTBI primers and then moved on to a second-round multiplex PCR. A single record per CDR3 protein comes from TCRdb applying MiXCR to the multiplex PCR reads. The sample contains about 500,000 distinct CDR3 sequences, 14% of which appear only once. This clonotype is a singleton in its sample. Its antigen is unknown. Since a much larger clone is just one base distant, this may be a read error. The junction had 9 bases not matched to a gene; V was cut back by 4 bases and J by 6 bases. The CDR3 loop spans 14 amino acids. The germline CDR1 and CDR2 sequences are MNHEY and SMNVEV (reference sequence).

The genes are TRBV27 and TRBJ2-7, with 7 bases aligning to TRBD1. The sample comprised blood. This clonotype was obtained from a woman aged 30 to 39 with Graves' ophthalmopathy. CDR3 amino acids: CASSSGTESFEQYF. The CDR3 nucleotides are TGTGCCAGCAGTTCCGGGACAGAATCTTTCGAGCAGTACTTC.